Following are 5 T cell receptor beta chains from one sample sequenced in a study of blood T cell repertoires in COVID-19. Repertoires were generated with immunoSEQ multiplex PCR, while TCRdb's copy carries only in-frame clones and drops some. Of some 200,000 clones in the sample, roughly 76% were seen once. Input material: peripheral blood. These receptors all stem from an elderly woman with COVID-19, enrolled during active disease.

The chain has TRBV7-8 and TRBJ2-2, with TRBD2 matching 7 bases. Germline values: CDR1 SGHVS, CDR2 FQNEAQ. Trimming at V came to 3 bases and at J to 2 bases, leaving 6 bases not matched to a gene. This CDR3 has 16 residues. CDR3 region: CASSLGAGLNTGELFF. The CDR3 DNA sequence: TGTGCCAGCAGCTTGGGAGCGGGACTAAACACCGGGGAGCTGTTTTTT.

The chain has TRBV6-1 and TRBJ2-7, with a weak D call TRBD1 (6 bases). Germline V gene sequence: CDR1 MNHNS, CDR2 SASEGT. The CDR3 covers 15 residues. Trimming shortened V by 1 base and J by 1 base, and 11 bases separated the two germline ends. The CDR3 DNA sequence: TGTGCCAGCAGTGAAGGATTGGGGACATCCTACGAGCAGTACTTC. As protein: CASSEGLGTSYEQYF.

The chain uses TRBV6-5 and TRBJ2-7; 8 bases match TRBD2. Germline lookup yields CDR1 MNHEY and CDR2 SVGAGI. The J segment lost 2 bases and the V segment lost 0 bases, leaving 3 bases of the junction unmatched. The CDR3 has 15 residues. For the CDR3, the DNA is TGTGCCAGCAGTTACTCACATAGCGGGGCCTACGAGCAGTACTTC. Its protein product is CASSYSHSGAYEQYF.

CDR3 DNA: TGTGCCAGCAGTAATACACAGGGGTCCAATCAGCCCCAGCATTTT. It codes for CASSNTQGSNQPQHF. This chain joins TRBV6-6 and TRBJ1-5; 7 bases agree with TRBD1. Germline loops: CDR1 MNHNY, CDR2 SVGAGI (reference sequence). The CDR3 totals 15 residues. J was trimmed by 3 bases and V by 5 bases; bases with no gene match: 7.

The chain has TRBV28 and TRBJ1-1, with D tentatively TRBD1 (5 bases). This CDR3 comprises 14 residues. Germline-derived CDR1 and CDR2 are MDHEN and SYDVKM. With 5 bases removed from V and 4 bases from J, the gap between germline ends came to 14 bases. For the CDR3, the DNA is TGTGCCAGCAGTCCCCCCGTCGGGGGCACTGAAGCTTTCTTT. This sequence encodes CASSPPVGGTEAFF.